This TCR beta chain was captured in a study of technical replicates of blood from several donors. V was pared by 4 bases and J by 3 bases, with 7 bases between. Germline CDR1 SGHNT, CDR2 YYREEE (reference sequence). CDR3 size: 12 residues. The assay was immunoSEQ multiplex PCR, and TCRdb's table has in-frame clones only and misses some. The sample shows around 76,000 clones, 95% to 99% of them seen only once. The sequence was obtained from a human donor in good health. Sequencing input: T cells isolated from PBMCs. The chain carries TRBV5-4 and TRBJ1-1; D uncertain. The CDR3 DNA follows: TGTGCCAGCAGCCCTCCTGACACTGAAGCTTTCTTT. Its protein product is CASSPPDTEAFF.